This T cell receptor (beta chain) was captured by sequencing in a study of Graves' ophthalmopathy and Graves' hyperthyroidism. On the study more broadly: Hyperthyroidism was classified as stable if no ophthalmopathy occurred within 18 months of follow-up. Broader study findings: The majority of expanded thyroid clonotypes above 0.001 frequency also occurred in blood. Discriminating ophthalmopathy from stable hyperthyroidism, a 13-signature model attained a sensitivity of approximately 90% and a specificity of 81.08%. Prediction of ophthalmopathy progression reached around 71% sensitivity and approximately 75% specificity.

Researchers took RNA transcripts and amplified TCR beta CDR3 regions from them. After a first-round RT-PCR with HTBI primers, a second-round multiplex PCR was run. In TCRdb, the multiplex PCR reads were re-called with MiXCR into one record per CDR3 protein. The table has about 1.1 million distinct CDR3 sequences, less than 45% seen once. As concerns this clonotype: Its target is unknown.

This CDR3 contains 20 residues. Germline V gene lookup returns CDR1 SQVTM and CDR2 ANQGSEA. V shed 4 bases and J shed 1 base, with 26 bases lying between them. The receptor was isolated from an adult man with Graves' hyperthyroidism. The rearrangement joins TRBV29-1 to TRBJ2-6, with D possibly TRBD1 on 5 matching bases. Sequenced input: peripheral blood or thyroid tissue (not recorded which). CDR3 in DNA: TGCAGCGTTGGTTTAGGGCAGGTGGGAAAAAGGGGATCTGGGGCCAACGTCCTGACTTTC. Translating it yields CSVGLGQVGKRGSGANVLTF.